This T cell receptor beta chain appears in the sequencing data of a study of CXCR3-negative and CXCR3-positive naive CD8 T cells. Study conclusions and caveats: Naive cells that were CXCR3-negative or CXCR3-positive used TRBV-TRBJ genes alike, while memory cells diverged. CXCR3-negative naive cells had less hydrophobic TRB CDR3s than did CXCR3-positive naive cells. For memory CD8+ cells diversity was much lower, but both naive subsets had comparably high diversity.

Triplicate sorts of 300,000 cells per CD8+ subset. Concerning this clonotype itself: The target antigen is unknown.

Libraries of TRB cDNA were made by 5' RACE and carried UMIs. TCRdb re-called the 5' RACE reads, yielding one record per CDR3 amino acid sequence without DNA. The specimen's table records about 62,000 distinct CDR3 sequences. Germline loops: CDR1 SQVTM, CDR2 ANQGSEA. The CDR3 totals 15 residues. The sample taken for sequencing was naive CXCR3- CD8+ T cells from blood. Stated subset: CD45RO-CCR7+CD27+CD95- naive CD8+ T cells lacking CXCR3 (TNR3-). The TCR was taken from a human donor in good health. Some clones in this sample may be carry-over from other donors' samples. The rearrangement joins TRBV29-1 to TRBJ2-2; the TCRdb D gene call, TRBD1, has no DNA to confirm it. CDR3 amino acids: CSYRGPVPNTGELFF.